A selection of T cell receptor beta chains follows, all from one sample in a study of blood T cells in healthy people across ages. TCRdb redid the calling of the 5' RACE reads with MiXCR, one entry per CDR3 protein. The repertoire holds about 1,400,000 distinct CDR3 sequences, with approximately 59% as singletons. What was sequenced was blood. The receptors stem from a man between 18 and 29 years old in good health. Both conserved end residues are part of each CDR3. A D gene is named only where the DNA matches it firmly. Where a row states a size, it is once, few, many or the class of an expanded clone; other rows omit it.

clone size	D gene	J gene	V gene	CDR3 DNA	CDR3 protein
few	.	TRBJ2-1	TRBV5-1	TGCGCCAGCAGCTTGGGTTACGGGGCGGGTGAGCAGTTCTTC	CASSLGYGAGEQFF
few	.	TRBJ2-1	TRBV29-1	TGCAGCGGAGAGGGCCCAGGGGAGAATGACTACAATGAGCAGTTCTTC	CSGEGPGENDYNEQFF
.	.	TRBJ1-5	TRBV12-3/TRBV12-4	TGTGCCAGCAGCTTAGGGTTGCAAAATCAGCCCCAGCATTTT	CASSLGLQNQPQHF
many	.	TRBJ2-2	TRBV6-4	TGTGCCAGCAGTCAGGGGAACACCGGGGAGCTGTTTTTT	CASSQGNTGELFF
.	.	TRBJ2-3	TRBV5-1	TGCGCCAGCAGCTTGCGAGAGGCAGATACGCAGTATTTT	CASSLREADTQYF
.	.	TRBJ2-1	TRBV29-1	TGCAGCGTTGAGGGCCAATACAATGAGCAGTTCTTC	CSVEGQYNEQFF
.	TRBD1	TRBJ1-2	TRBV7-9	TGTGCCTGCGAGCAGGGGGCTAGGTATGGCTACACCTTC	CACEQGARYGYTF
.	TRBD1	TRBJ2-2	TRBV5-1	TGCGCCAGCAGCTCTGGGACAGGGGGCGAGGCCGGGGAGCTGTTTTTT	CASSSGTGGEAGELFF
.	TRBD2	TRBJ2-3	TRBV25-1	TGTGCCAGCAGTATCGATAGCGGGACCGGGGGTAGCACAGATACGCAGTATTTT	CASSIDSGTGGSTDTQYF
.	.	TRBJ2-7	TRBV20-1	TGCAGTGCACTGGAAGGCTACGAGCAGTACTTC	CSALEGYEQYF
.	.	TRBJ2-4	TRBV6-6	TGTGCCAGCAGCAGCACACCAGATCAAGCCAAAAACATTCAGTACTTC	CASSSTPDQAKNIQYF
.	.	TRBJ2-2	TRBV5-1	TGCGCCAGCAGCTTGGCCGGGTCCACTAGGGCCGGGGAGCTGTTTTTT	CASSLAGSTRAGELFF
few	.	TRBJ1-6	TRBV10-1	TGCGCCAGCAGTGAGACGGATTCACCCCTCCACTTT	CASSETDSPLHF
.	.	TRBJ2-3	TRBV7-2	TGTGCCAGCAGCTTAGAAGTTCTAGCCGCCAGCACAGATACGCAGTATTTT	CASSLEVLAASTDTQYF
.	.	TRBJ2-1	TRBV5-1	TGCGCCAGCAGCTTGGCCCCAATCAATGAGCAGTTCTTC	CASSLAPINEQFF
few	.	TRBJ2-1	TRBV15	TGTGCCACCAGTTTGGACAGACGGGCGGGCGGTGAGCAGTTCTTC	CATSLDRRAGGEQFF
.	.	TRBJ1-1	TRBV9	TGTGCCAGCAGCCCCCGGAGAGGGTCAGCCACTGAAGCTTTCTTT	CASSPRRGSATEAFF
.	.	TRBJ2-3	TRBV24-1	TGTGCCACCAGTGATTTTCGGGATGGTAAGACGATAGATACGCAGTATTTT	CATSDFRDGKTIDTQYF
.	.	TRBJ2-1	TRBV5-1	TGCGCCAGCAGCTTGGTGAGGGGGAGTAATGAGCAGTTCTTC	CASSLVRGSNEQFF
.	.	TRBJ2-3	TRBV20-1	TGCAGTGCTAGAGATCTCTTACTAGGAGGTATCACAGATACGCAGTATTTT	CSARDLLLGGITDTQYF
.	TRBD1	TRBJ1-1	TRBV29-1	TGCAGCGTTCGTACGACAGGGGGGGAACGTCCACAAGCTTTCTTT	CSVRTTGGERPQAFF
.	.	TRBJ2-5	TRBV20-1	TGCAGTGCTAGACTGACAGAGACCCAGTACTTC	CSARLTETQYF
once	.	TRBJ2-2	TRBV13	TGTGCCAGCAGCTTAGGTGTGGGGGCTCACACCGGGGAGCTGTTTTTT	CASSLGVGAHTGELFF
few	.	TRBJ2-4	TRBV4-1	TGCGCCAGCAGCCAAATAGGTTTGGCCAAAAACATTCAGTACTTC	CASSQIGLAKNIQYF
few	TRBD2	TRBJ2-2	TRBV29-1	TGCAGCGTTCTGACTAGCGGGAGTAGCACCGGGGAGCTGTTTTTT	CSVLTSGSSTGELFF
.	TRBD1	TRBJ2-7	TRBV27	TGTACCAGCAGTTCGGGGACAGGGAGCACCTACGAGCAGTACTTC	CTSSSGTGSTYEQYF
.	.	TRBJ1-2	TRBV7-9	TGTGCCAGCAGCTTAGTAGGAATACCTAACTATGGCTACACCTTC	CASSLVGIPNYGYTF
.	TRBD2	TRBJ2-3	TRBV7-2	TGTGCCAGCAGCAATAGCGGGCTAGACACAGATACGCAGTATTTT	CASSNSGLDTDTQYF
.	.	TRBJ2-7	TRBV20-1	TGCAGTGTGAGGACTATGACTTCCTACGAGCAGTACTTC	CSVRTMTSYEQYF
once	TRBD1	TRBJ2-4	TRBV29-1	TGCAGCGCTAGGGACAGGGTAATCGGTATAGGTACCAAAAACATTCAGTACTTC	CSARDRVIGIGTKNIQYF
many	TRBD2	TRBJ2-5	TRBV7-2	TGTGCCAGCAGCTTAGCATCTAGCGGGGGGGGGACCCAGTACTTC	CASSLASSGGGTQYF